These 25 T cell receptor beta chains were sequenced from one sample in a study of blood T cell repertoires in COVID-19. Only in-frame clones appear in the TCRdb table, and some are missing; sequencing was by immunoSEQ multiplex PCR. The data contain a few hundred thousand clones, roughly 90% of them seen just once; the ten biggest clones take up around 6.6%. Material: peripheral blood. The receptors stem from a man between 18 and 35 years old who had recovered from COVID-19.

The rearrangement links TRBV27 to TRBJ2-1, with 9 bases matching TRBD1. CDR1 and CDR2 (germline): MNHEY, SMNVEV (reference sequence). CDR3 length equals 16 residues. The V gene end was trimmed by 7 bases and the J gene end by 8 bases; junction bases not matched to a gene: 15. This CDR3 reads CASTRLPGQGGDEQFF. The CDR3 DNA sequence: TGTGCCAGCACCCGACTTCCGGGACAGGGTGGCGATGAGCAGTTCTTC.

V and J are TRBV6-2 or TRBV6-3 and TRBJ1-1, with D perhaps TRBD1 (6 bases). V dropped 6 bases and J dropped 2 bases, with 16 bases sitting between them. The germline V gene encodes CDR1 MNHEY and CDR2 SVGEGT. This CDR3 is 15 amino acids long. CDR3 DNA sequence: TGTGCCAGCAGCCCCGCGGGGGGGCCCAACACTGAAGCTTTCTTT. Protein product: CASSPAGGPNTEAFF.

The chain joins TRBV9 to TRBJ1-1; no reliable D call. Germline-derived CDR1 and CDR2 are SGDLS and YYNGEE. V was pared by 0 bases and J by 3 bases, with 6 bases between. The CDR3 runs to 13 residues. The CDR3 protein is CASSVEIYTEAFF. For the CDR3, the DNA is TGTGCCAGCAGCGTAGAAATATACACTGAAGCTTTCTTT.

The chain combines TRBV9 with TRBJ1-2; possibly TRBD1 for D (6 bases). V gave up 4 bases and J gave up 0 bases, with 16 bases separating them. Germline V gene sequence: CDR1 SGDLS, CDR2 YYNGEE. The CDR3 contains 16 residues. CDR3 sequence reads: CASSRDTAFANYGYTF. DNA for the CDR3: TGTGCCAGCAGCCGGGACACCGCCTTTGCTAACTATGGCTACACCTTC.

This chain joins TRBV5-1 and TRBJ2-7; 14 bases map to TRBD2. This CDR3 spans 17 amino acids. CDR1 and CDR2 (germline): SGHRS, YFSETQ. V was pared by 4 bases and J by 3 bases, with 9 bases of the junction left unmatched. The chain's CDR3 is CASSRGLAGGKNYEQYF. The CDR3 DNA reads TGCGCCAGCAGCCGAGGACTAGCGGGGGGAAAAAACTACGAGCAGTACTTC.

The CDR3 nucleotides are TGTGCCAGTAGTGTCTCCAGGGGGAGTAACACCGGGGAGCTGTTTTTT. Translated: CASSVSRGSNTGELFF. The V and J genes are TRBV19 and TRBJ2-2; TRBD1 aligns across 7 bases. The CDR3 spans 16 residues. J was trimmed by 2 bases and V by 5 bases; bases with no gene match: 8. CDR1 and CDR2 (germline): LNHDA, SQIVND (reference sequence).

CDR3 sequence reads: CATSDYIAGGLDTQYF. Written as DNA, the CDR3 is TGTGCCACCAGTGATTATATAGCGGGGGGGCTGGATACGCAGTATTTT. V gene TRBV24-1 combines with J gene TRBJ2-3; 11 bases match TRBD2. CDR3 length: 16 amino acids. The J segment lost 6 bases and the V segment lost 2 bases, leaving 6 bases of the junction unmatched. The germline V gene encodes CDR1 KGHDR and CDR2 SFDVKD.

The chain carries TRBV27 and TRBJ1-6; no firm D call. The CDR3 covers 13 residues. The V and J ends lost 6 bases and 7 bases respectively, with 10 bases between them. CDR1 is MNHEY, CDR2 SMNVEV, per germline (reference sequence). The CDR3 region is CASSGVGNSPLHF. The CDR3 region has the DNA TGTGCCAGCAGCGGGGTGGGGAATTCACCCCTCCACTTT.

The CDR3 DNA is TGTGCCAGTAGTATTGGACAGGCCACTGAAGCTTTCTTT. Translating it yields CASSIGQATEAFF. The J gene is TRBJ1-1, the V gene TRBV19, with 7 nucleotides matching TRBD1. There are 13 residues in the CDR3. With V trimmed by 3 bases and J by 4 bases, 2 bases remained unmatched. Germline V gene data show CDR1 as LNHDA and CDR2 as SQIVND (reference sequence).

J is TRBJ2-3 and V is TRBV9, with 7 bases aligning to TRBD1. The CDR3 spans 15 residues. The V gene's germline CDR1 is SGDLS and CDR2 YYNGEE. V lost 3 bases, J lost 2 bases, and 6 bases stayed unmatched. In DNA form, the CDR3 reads TGTGCCAGCAGCGGGACAGGCGGTTACACAGATACGCAGTATTTT. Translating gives CASSGTGGYTDTQYF.

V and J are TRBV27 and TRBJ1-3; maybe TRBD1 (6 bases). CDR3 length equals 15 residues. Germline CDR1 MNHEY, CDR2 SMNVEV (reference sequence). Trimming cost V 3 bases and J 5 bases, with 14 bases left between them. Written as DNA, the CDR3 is TGTGCCAGCAGTTTGAGGGCAGGGGCGAGAAACACCATATATTTT. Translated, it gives CASSLRAGARNTIYF.

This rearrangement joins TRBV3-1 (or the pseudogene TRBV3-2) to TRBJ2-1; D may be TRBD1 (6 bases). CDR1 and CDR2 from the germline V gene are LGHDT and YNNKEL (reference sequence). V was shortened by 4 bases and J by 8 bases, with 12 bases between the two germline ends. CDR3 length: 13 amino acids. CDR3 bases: TGTGCCAGCAGCCTTTCCAGGGGTTATGAGCAGTTCTTC. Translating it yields CASSLSRGYEQFF.

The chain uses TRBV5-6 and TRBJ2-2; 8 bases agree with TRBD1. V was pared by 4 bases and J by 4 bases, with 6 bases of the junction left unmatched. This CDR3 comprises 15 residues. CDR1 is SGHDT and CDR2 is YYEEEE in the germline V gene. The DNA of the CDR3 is TGTGCCAGCAGCAAGGACAGGGCCTTCACCGGGGAGCTGTTTTTT. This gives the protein CASSKDRAFTGELFF.

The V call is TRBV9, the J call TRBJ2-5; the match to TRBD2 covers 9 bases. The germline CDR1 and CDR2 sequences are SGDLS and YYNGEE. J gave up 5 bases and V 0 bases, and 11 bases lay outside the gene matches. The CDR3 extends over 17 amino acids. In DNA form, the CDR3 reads TGTGCCAGCAGCGTAGGGGTAGCGGGGGCTGGTGGGGAGACCCAGTACTTC. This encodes CASSVGVAGAGGETQYF. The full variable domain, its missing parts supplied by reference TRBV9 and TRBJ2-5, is DSGVTQTPKHLITATGQRVTLRCSPRSGDLSVYWYQQSLDQGLQFLIQYYNGEERAKGNILERFSAQQFPDLHSELNLSSLELGDSALYFCASSVGVAGAGGETQYFGPGTRLLVL.

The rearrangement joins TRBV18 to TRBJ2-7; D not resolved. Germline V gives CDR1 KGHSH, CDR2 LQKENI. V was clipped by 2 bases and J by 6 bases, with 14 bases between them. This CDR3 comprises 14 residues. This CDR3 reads CASSPVVAGGEQYF. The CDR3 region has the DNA TGTGCCAGCTCACCAGTCGTCGCCGGCGGCGAGCAGTACTTC.

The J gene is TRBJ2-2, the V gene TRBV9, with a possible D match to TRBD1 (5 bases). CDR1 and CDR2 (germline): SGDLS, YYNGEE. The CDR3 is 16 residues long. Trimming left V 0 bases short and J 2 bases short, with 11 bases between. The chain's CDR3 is CASSVEGRTNTGELFF. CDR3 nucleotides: TGTGCCAGCAGCGTAGAGGGTAGGACAAACACCGGGGAGCTGTTTTTT.

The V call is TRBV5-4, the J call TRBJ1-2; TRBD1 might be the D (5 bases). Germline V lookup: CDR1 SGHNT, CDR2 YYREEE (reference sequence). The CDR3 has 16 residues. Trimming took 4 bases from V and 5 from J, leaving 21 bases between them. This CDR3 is CASSRKGAGMKYGYTF. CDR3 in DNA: TGTGCCAGCAGCCGAAAAGGGGCAGGGATGAAGTATGGCTACACCTTC.

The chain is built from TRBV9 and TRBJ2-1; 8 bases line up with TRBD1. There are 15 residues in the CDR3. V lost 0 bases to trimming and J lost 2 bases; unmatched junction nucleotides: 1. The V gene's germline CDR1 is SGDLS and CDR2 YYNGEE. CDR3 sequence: CASSVGTGPYNEQFF. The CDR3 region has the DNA TGTGCCAGCAGCGTAGGGACAGGGCCCTACAATGAGCAGTTCTTC. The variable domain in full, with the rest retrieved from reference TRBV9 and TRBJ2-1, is DSGVTQTPKHLITATGQRVTLRCSPRSGDLSVYWYQQSLDQGLQFLIQYYNGEERAKGNILERFSAQQFPDLHSELNLSSLELGDSALYFCASSVGTGPYNEQFFGPGTRLTVL.

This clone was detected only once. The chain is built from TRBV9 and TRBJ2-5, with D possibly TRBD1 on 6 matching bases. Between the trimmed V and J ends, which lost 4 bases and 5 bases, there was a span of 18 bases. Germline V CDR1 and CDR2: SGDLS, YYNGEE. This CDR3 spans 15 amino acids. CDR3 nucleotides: TGTGCCAGCAGCCACGACGGACAGTATTGGGAGACCCAGTACTTC. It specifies CASSHDGQYWETQYF.

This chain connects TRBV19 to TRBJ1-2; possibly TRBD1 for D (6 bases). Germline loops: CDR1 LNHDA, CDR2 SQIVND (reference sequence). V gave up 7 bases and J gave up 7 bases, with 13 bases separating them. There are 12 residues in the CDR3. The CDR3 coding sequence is TGTGCCAGTAAATACAGGGAGGGTGGCTACACCTTC. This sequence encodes CASKYREGGYTF.

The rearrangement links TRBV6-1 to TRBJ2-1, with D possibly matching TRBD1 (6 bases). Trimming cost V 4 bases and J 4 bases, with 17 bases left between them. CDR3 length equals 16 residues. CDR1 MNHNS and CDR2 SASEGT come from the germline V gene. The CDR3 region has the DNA TGTGCCAGCAGTGGAAAGAGGGGCAGGGGTTACAATGAGCAGTTCTTC. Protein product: CASSGKRGRGYNEQFF.

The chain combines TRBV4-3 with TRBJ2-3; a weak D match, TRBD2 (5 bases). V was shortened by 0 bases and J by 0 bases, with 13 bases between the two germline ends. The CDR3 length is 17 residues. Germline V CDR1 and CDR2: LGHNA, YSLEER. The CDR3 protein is CASSQDFPAVSTDTQYF. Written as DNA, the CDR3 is TGCGCCAGCAGCCAAGATTTCCCAGCGGTGAGCACAGATACGCAGTATTTT.

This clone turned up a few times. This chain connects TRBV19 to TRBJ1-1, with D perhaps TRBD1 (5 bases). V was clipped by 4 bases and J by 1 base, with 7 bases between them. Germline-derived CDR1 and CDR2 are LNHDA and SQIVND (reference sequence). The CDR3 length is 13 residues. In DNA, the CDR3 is TGTGCCAGTAGTAGCACAGGGAACACTGAAGCTTTCTTT. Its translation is CASSSTGNTEAFF.

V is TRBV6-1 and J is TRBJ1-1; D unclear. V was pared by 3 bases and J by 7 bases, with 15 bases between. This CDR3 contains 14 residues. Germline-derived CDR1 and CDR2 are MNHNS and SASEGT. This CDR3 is CASSERLEANEAFF. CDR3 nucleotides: TGTGCCAGCAGTGAGAGGCTGGAGGCAAATGAAGCTTTCTTT.

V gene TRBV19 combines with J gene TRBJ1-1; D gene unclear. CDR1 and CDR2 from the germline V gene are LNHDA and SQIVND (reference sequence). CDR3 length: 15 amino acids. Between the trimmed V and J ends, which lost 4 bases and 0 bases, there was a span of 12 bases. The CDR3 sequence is CASSRLALMNTEAFF. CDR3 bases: TGTGCCAGTAGTAGACTCGCTCTCATGAACACTGAAGCTTTCTTT.